One T cell receptor (beta chain) is described in this entry. This entry comes from a study of T cells expressing NK-cell markers. For each CDR3 protein, TCRdb gives one entry from its re-call of the 5' RACE reads, without DNA. Its table lists 150,000 or so distinct CDR3 sequences. This CDR3 comprises 15 residues. Germline V gene lookup returns CDR1 SGHRS and CDR2 YFSETQ. J is TRBJ2-5 and V is TRBV5-1; the D call from TCRdb, TRBD2, cannot be confirmed without DNA. Input material: blood T cells: a sorted CD56 or NKG2C T cell subset, CD4+ or CD8+ T cells, or bulk PBMC T cells (not recorded which). The sequence was obtained from a woman between 18 and 69 years old in good health. The CDR3 loop is CASSLGPSDQETQYF.